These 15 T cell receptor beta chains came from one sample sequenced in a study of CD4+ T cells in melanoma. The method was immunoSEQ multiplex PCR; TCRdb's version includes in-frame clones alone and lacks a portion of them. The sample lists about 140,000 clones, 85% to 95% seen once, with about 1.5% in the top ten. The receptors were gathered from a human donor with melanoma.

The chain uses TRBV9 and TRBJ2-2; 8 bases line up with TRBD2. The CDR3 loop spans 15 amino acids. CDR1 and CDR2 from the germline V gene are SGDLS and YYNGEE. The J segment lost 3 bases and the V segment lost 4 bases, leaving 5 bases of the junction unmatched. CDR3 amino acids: CASSPGGLDTGELFF. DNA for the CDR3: TGTGCCAGCAGCCCGGGGGGGCTGGACACCGGGGAGCTGTTTTTT. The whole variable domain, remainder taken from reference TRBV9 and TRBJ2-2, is DSGVTQTPKHLITATGQRVTLRCSPRSGDLSVYWYQQSLDQGLQFLIQYYNGEERAKGNILERFSAQQFPDLHSELNLSSLELGDSALYFCASSPGGLDTGELFFGEGSRLTVL.

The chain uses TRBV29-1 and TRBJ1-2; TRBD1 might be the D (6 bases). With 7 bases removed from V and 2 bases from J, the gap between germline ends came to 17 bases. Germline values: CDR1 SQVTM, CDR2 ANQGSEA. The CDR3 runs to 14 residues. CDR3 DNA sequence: TGCAGCGCCTCAGGGGCTTTTGGGAACTATGGCTACACCTTC. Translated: CSASGAFGNYGYTF.

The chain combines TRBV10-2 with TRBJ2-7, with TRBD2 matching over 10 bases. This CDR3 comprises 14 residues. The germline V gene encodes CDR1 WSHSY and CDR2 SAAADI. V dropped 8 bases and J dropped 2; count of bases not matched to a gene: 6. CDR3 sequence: CASGTSGDPYEQYF. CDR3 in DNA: TGCGCCAGCGGAACTAGCGGGGACCCCTACGAGCAGTACTTC.

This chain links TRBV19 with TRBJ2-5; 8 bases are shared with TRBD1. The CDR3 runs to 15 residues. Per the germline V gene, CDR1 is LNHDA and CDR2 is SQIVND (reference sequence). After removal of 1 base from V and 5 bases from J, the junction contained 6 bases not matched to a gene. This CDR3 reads CASSIASGGGETQYF. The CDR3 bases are TGTGCCAGTAGTATAGCTTCAGGGGGCGGTGAGACCCAGTACTTC.

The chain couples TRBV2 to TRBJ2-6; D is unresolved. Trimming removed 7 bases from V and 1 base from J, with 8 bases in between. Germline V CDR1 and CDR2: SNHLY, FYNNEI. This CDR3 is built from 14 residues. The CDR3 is CASTAESGANVLTF. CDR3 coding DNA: TGTGCCAGCACCGCGGAGTCTGGGGCCAACGTCCTGACTTTC.

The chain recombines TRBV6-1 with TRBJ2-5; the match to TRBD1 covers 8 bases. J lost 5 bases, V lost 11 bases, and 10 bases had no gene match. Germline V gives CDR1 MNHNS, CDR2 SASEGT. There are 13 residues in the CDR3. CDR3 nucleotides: TGTGCCGCTGGAGACAGGGGTGGCGAGACCCAGTACTTC. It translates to CAAGDRGGETQYF.

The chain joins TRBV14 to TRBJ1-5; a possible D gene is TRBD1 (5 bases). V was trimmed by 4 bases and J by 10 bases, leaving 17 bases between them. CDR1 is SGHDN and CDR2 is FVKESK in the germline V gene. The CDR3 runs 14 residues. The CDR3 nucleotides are TGTGCCAGCAGCCCGACGGGGGGGGGAGGACCCCAGCATTTT. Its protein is CASSPTGGGGPQHF.

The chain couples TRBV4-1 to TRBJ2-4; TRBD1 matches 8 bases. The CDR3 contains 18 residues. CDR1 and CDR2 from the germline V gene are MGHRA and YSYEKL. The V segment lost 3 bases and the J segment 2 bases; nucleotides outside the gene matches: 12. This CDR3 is CASSHSTGVRYPKNIQYF. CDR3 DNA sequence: TGCGCCAGCAGCCACTCGACAGGGGTCCGGTATCCCAAAAACATTCAGTACTTC.

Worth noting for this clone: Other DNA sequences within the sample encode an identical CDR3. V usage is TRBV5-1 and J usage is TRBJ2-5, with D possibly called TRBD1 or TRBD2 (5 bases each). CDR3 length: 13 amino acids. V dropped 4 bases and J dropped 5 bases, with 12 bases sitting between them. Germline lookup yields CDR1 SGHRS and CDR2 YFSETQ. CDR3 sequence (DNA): TGCGCCAGCAGCCTCCAGGGAGAGGAGACCCAGTACTTC. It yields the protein CASSLQGEETQYF.

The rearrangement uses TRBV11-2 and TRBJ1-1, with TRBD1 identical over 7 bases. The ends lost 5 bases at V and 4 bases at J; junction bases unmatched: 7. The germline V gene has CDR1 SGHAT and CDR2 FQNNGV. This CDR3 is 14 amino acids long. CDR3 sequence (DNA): TGTGCCAGCAGCCAACAGGGGATAGTCACTGAAGCTTTCTTT. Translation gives CASSQQGIVTEAFF.

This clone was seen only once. The CDR3 DNA is TGTGCCAGCAGTTACTCGGGCATCACTGAAGCTTTCTTT. The encoded protein is CASSYSGITEAFF. The chain has TRBV6-5 and TRBJ1-1; D is ambiguous. The germline gives CDR1 MNHEY, CDR2 SVGAGI. CDR3 length: 13 residues. V shed 0 bases and J shed 4 bases, with 6 bases lying between them.

CDR3 nucleotides: TGTGCCAGCAGTAGGCGGGGCGGGGAGGGAGAGCAGTACTTC. Translated, it gives CASSRRGGEGEQYF. The V call is TRBV6-1, the J call TRBJ2-7, with 7 bases identical to TRBD2. CDR1 and CDR2 (germline): MNHNS, SASEGT. J lost 7 bases, V lost 5 bases, and 11 bases had no gene match. There are 14 residues in the CDR3.

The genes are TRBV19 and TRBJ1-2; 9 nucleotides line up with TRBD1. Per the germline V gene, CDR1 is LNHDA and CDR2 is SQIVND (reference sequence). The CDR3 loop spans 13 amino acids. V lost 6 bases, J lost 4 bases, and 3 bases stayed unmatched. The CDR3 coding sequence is TGTGCCAGTAGAGCGGGACAGGGCTATGGCTACACCTTC. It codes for CASRAGQGYGYTF.

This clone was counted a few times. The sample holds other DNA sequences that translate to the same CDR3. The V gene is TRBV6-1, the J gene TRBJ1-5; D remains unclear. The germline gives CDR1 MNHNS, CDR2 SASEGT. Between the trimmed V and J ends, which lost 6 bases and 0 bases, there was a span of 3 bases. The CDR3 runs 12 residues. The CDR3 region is CASSGSNQPQHF. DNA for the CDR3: TGTGCCAGCAGCGGTAGCAATCAGCCCCAGCATTTT.

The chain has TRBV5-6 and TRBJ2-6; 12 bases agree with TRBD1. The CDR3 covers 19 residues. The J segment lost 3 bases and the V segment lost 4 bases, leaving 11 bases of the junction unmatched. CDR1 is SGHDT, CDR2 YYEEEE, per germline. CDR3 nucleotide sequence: TGTGCCAGCAGCACTACCGGGACAGGGGGCCCTTTTGGGGCCAACGTCCTGACTTTC. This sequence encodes CASSTTGTGGPFGANVLTF.